A single sample gave rise to the 23 T cell receptor beta chains below, sequenced in a study of Graves' ophthalmopathy and Graves' hyperthyroidism. The study amplified TCR beta CDR3 regions using RNA transcripts. Following a first-round RT-PCR that used HTBI primers, a second-round multiplex PCR was carried out. TCRdb itself ran the multiplex PCR reads through MiXCR, one entry per CDR3 protein. The repertoire holds around 660,000 distinct CDR3 sequences, with just over 40% as singletons. Sample: peripheral blood. These receptors were taken from an adult man with Graves' ophthalmopathy.

V is TRBV7-3 and J is TRBJ2-2, with D unresolved. This CDR3 has 16 residues. CDR1 and CDR2 from the germline V gene are SGHTA and FQGTGA. Trimming took 5 bases from V and 5 from J, leaving 18 bases between them. CDR3: CASSPRSHRGTGELFF. The CDR3 DNA is TGTGCCAGCAGCCCCCGAAGTCATCGCGGAACCGGGGAGCTGTTTTTT.

V gene TRBV7-9 combines with J gene TRBJ2-7; D remains unclear. The CDR3 length is 15 residues. V lost 5 bases to trimming and J lost 0 bases, with 14 bases between them. From germline, CDR1 is SEHNR and CDR2 FQNEAQ (reference sequence). The CDR3 region has the DNA TGTGCCAGCAGCCCGCCCGGGCTGATCTCCTACGAGCAGTACTTC. Protein product: CASSPPGLISYEQYF.

This clonotype turned up a few times. The chain joins TRBV10-3 to TRBJ1-6; D is possibly TRBD1 (6 bases). V lost 10 bases and J lost 9, with 22 bases in between. CDR3 size: 15 residues. Germline V gene sequence: CDR1 ENHRY, CDR2 SYGVKD. Here the CDR3 DNA reads TGTGCCAGCACCCTGACAGGTGAGGGGGGTTCACCCCTCCACTTT. Its translation: CASTLTGEGGSPLHF.

This clonotype has a count of ten or more. V and J are TRBV20-1 and TRBJ1-2; D gene ambiguous. With 7 bases removed from V and 10 bases from J, the gap between germline ends came to 13 bases. This CDR3 is 10 amino acids long. CDR1 and CDR2 from the germline V gene are DFQATT and SNEGSKA (reference sequence). The CDR3 protein is CSVNRGTYTF. The DNA for the CDR3 is TGCAGTGTAAACCGAGGAACCTACACCTTC.

This clonotype was seen at least ten times. This chain connects TRBV9 to TRBJ2-6; 9 positions match TRBD1. V dropped 5 bases and J dropped 2; count of bases not matched to a gene: 5. CDR1 is SGDLS and CDR2 is YYNGEE in the germline V gene. The CDR3 is 16 residues long. CDR3 sequence reads: CASRNHRGPGANVLTF. Here the CDR3 DNA reads TGTGCCAGCAGAAACCACAGGGGGCCTGGGGCCAACGTCCTGACTTTC.

This clonotype showed up just a few times. The chain employs TRBV5-5 and TRBJ2-3; D assignment may be TRBD1 or TRBD2 (5 bases each). V dropped 4 bases and J dropped 2 bases, with 11 bases sitting between them. Germline CDR1 is SGHKS and CDR2 is YYEKEE (reference sequence). The CDR3 runs 14 residues. CDR3 nucleotides: TGTGCCAGCAGCCCGGGACCAGACACAGATACGCAGTATTTT. Translated, it gives CASSPGPDTDTQYF.

CDR3 amino acids: CATSEHLGGAGTGELFF. CDR3 nucleotides: TGTGCCACCAGTGAACATCTGGGCGGAGCTGGCACCGGGGAGCTGTTTTTT. V usage is TRBV24-1 and J usage is TRBJ2-2; no clear D gene. The germline CDR1 and CDR2 sequences are KGHDR and SFDVKD. Trimming shortened V by 4 bases and J by 4 bases, and 18 bases separated the two germline ends. The CDR3 covers 17 residues.

This clonotype has ten or more counts. J is TRBJ1-2 and V is TRBV11-2; TRBD1 is a possible D gene (6 bases). Trimming removed 4 bases from V and 0 bases from J, with 12 bases in between. The CDR3 covers 15 residues. Germline CDR1 reads SGHAT; CDR2 reads FQNNGV. The CDR3 coding sequence is TGTGCCAGCAGCTCCGGACAGAGACCTAACTATGGCTACACCTTC. It specifies CASSSGQRPNYGYTF.

This clonotype occurred many times. The CDR3 is CASSHTGSEAFF. DNA of the CDR3: TGTGCCAGCAGTCACACAGGGTCTGAAGCTTTCTTT. The chain is built from TRBV25-1 and TRBJ1-1, with D possibly being TRBD1 (6 bases). Germline values: CDR1 MGHDK, CDR2 SYGVNS. This CDR3 is built from 12 residues. V lost 5 bases to trimming and J lost 6 bases, with 10 bases between them.

V usage is TRBV5-1 and J usage is TRBJ2-7; 7 bases are a match to TRBD1. Looked up from germline, CDR1 is SGHRS and CDR2 is YFSETQ. V shed 4 bases and J 2 bases; nucleotides not matched to a gene: 9. CDR3 length: 15 amino acids. The CDR3 DNA sequence: TGCGCCAGCAGCCCTAGACAGGGTCCCGCCTACGAGCAGTACGTC. Translating it yields CASSPRQGPAYEQYV.

The chain is built from TRBV10-3 and TRBJ2-2; no reliable D call. Trimming cost V 4 bases and J 0 bases, with 9 bases left between them. This CDR3 has 15 residues. Germline V lookup: CDR1 ENHRY, CDR2 SYGVKD. In nucleotides, the CDR3 is TGTGCCATCAGTGTAGTAGGAGCGAACACCGGGGAGCTGTTTTTT. This gives the protein CAISVVGANTGELFF.

This clonotype has only a few counts. This rearrangement joins TRBV6-5 to TRBJ1-2; 7 bases are shared with TRBD1. The CDR3 contains 15 residues. Germline CDR1 is MNHEY and CDR2 is SVGAGI. Unmatched junction bases numbered 15, after V lost 8 bases and J lost 6 bases. CDR3 bases: TGTGCCAGCCTGACAGGGAGCGCCCTCATGGATGGCTACACCTTC. It translates to CASLTGSALMDGYTF.

The CDR3 nucleotides read TGTGCGAGCCGATCAGGGGGCATCCACGAGCAGTACTTC. The encoded protein is CASRSGGIHEQYF. The genes are TRBV12-3 or TRBV12-4 and TRBJ2-7; TRBD1 aligns across 8 bases. CDR3 size: 13 residues.

J is TRBJ1-6 and V is TRBV7-8; 11 bases line up with TRBD1. Germline V CDR1 and CDR2: SGHVS, FQNEAQ. The CDR3 extends over 17 amino acids. The J segment lost 7 bases and the V segment lost 5 bases, leaving 10 bases of the junction unmatched. The CDR3 here is CASSITGTGGGNSPLHF. CDR3 sequence (DNA): TGTGCCAGCAGCATTACCGGGACAGGGGGAGGAAATTCACCCCTCCACTTT.

Ten or more counts support this clonotype. This chain uses TRBV13 with TRBJ1-2; D gene unclear. Germline values: CDR1 PRHDT, CDR2 FYEKMQ (reference sequence). The CDR3 contains 14 residues. Trimming stripped 3 bases from V and 4 bases from J, with 12 bases between. The CDR3 sequence: CASSLRRPSYGYTF. The CDR3 DNA is TGTGCCAGCAGCTTGCGAAGACCGAGCTATGGCTACACCTTC. The variable domain in full, with the rest retrieved from reference TRBV13 and TRBJ1-2, is AAGVIQSPRHLIKEKRETATLKCYPIPRHDTVYWYQQGPGQDPQFLISFYEKMQSDKGSIPDRFSAQQFSDYHSELNMSSLELGDSALYFCASSLRRPSYGYTFGSGTRLTVV.

The count of this clonotype is one. J is TRBJ1-5 and V is TRBV5-1; perhaps TRBD1 as D (6 bases). CDR3 length: 16 amino acids. The germline V gene has CDR1 SGHRS and CDR2 YFSETQ. Trimming shortened V by 0 bases and J by 11 bases, and 21 bases separated the two germline ends. This chain's CDR3 is CASSLDGRGGGETQHF. CDR3 DNA sequence: TGCGCCAGCAGCTTGGACGGCAGGGGAGGGGGAGAGACCCAGCATTTT.

The chain uses TRBV5-1 and TRBJ2-7; 10 bases align to TRBD2. Germline V gives CDR1 SGHRS, CDR2 YFSETQ. CDR3 length equals 15 residues. V was pared by 2 bases and J by 6 bases, with 8 bases of the junction left unmatched. CDR3 nucleotide sequence: TGCGCCAGCAGCTTAAATCTAGCGGGAGTGGGCGAGCAGTACTTC. This gives the protein CASSLNLAGVGEQYF.

In nucleotides, the CDR3 is TGTGCCAGTAGGCTCGGAACGCACACTGGAAACACCATATATTTT. Protein: CASRLGTHTGNTIYF. V is TRBV19 and J is TRBJ1-3; D not certain. The CDR3 loop spans 15 amino acids. V lost 6 bases and J 2 bases, leaving 14 bases between the germline ends. Per the germline V gene, CDR1 is LNHDA and CDR2 is SQIVND (reference sequence).

This clonotype was counted only a few times. The junction differs from germline at one of its ends, possibly a read error. V gene TRBV10-3 combines with J gene TRBJ2-2; a possible D gene is TRBD2 (6 bases). CDR3 length: 14 amino acids. The germline CDR1 and CDR2 sequences are ENHRY and SYGVKD. CDR3 sequence reads: CASSSGLSSGELFF. DNA of the CDR3: TGTGCCAGCAGTTCGGGACTTTCCTCCGGGGAGCTGTTTTTT.

There are many counts of this clonotype. The chain carries TRBV2 and TRBJ2-5, with 8 bases fitting TRBD2. Trimming removed 7 bases from V and 0 bases from J; junction bases left unmatched: 7. Germline values: CDR1 SNHLY, CDR2 FYNNEI. The CDR3 has 15 amino acids. The CDR3 spells CASKIAGTYQETQYF. As DNA, the CDR3 is TGTGCCAGCAAAATAGCGGGGACTTACCAAGAGACCCAGTACTTC.

The CDR3 spells CASSLKTGLGSPLHF. CDR3 nucleotide sequence: TGCGCCAGCAGCTTGAAAACAGGGCTTGGTTCACCCCTCCACTTT. The chain is built from TRBV5-1 and TRBJ1-6; TRBD1 is a possible D gene (6 bases). CDR1 is SGHRS and CDR2 is YFSETQ in the germline V gene. V lost 1 base and J 9 bases, leaving 14 bases between the germline ends. The CDR3 consists of 15 residues. The full variable domain, its missing parts supplied by reference TRBV5-1 and TRBJ1-6, is KAGVTQTPRYLIKTRGQQVTLSCSPISGHRSVSWYQQTPGQGLQFLFEYFSETQRNKGNFPGRFSGRQFSNSRSEMNVSTLELGDSALYLCASSLKTGLGSPLHFGNGTRLTVT.

A note on this clonotype: One end of the junction varies from germline; a read error may be responsible. This chain connects TRBV7-2 to TRBJ1-1, with D hard to call. The CDR3 runs to 15 residues. Per germline, CDR1 SGHTA and CDR2 FQGNSA. CDR3 in DNA: TGCGCCAGCAGCCAATACACTCAGGCGAACACTGAAGCTTTCTTT. It yields the protein CASSQYTQANTEAFF.

This clonotype was detected many times. The rearrangement links TRBV10-3 to TRBJ1-2; no clear D. Germline values: CDR1 ENHRY, CDR2 SYGVKD. The CDR3 loop spans 11 amino acids. Trimming removed 8 bases at V and 2 bases at J, with 6 bases between. The CDR3 DNA reads as TGTGCCATCGGGCAGAACTATGGCTACACCTTC. This encodes CAIGQNYGYTF.